The clone carrying this T cell receptor (beta chain) was counted between two and nine times. Its target is not known. CDR1 is GTSNPN, CDR2 SVGIG, per germline (reference sequence). With 3 bases clipped from V and 2 bases from J, the junction kept 3 bases outside the gene matches. The CDR3 consists of 13 residues. This sample is part of a study of cytomegalovirus exposure and HLA in healthy donors. The study ran its PCR with 60 Vbeta and 13 Jbeta primers. Generated by immunoSEQ multiplex PCR, the TCRdb table keeps only in-frame clones and is missing some. The sample lists about 95,000 clones, over 70% seen once, with more than 7% in the top ten. Study-wide results and caveats: V- and J-gene trimming in TCR beta was tied to a missense DCLRE1C variant by an analysis performed later. Researchers left out some V segments, among them TRBV6-2 and TRBV6-3, as indistinguishable. Sequencing had likely introduced a cluster of highly shared sequence variants as an artifact.

Sequenced input: PBMCs. The chain uses TRBV30 and TRBJ2-7; 8 bases are a match to TRBD1. The receptor's source is a man in his sixties in good health and CMV-seronegative. In nucleotides, the CDR3 is TGTGCCTGGAGGAGGGGACAGGCCTACGAGCAGTACTTC. This gives the protein CAWRRGQAYEQYF.